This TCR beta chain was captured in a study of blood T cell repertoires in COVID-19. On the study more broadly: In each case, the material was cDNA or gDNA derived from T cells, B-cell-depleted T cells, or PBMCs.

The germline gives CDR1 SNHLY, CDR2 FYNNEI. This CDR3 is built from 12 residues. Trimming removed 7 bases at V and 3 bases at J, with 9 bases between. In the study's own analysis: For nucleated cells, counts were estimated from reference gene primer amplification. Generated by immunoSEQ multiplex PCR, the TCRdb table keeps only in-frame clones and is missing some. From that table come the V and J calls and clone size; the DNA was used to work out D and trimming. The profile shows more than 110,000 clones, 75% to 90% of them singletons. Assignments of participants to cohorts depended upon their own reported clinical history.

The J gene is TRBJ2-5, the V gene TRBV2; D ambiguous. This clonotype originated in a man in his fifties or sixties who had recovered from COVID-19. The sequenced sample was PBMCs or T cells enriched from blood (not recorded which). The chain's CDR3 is CASIYGEETQYF. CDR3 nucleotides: TGTGCCAGCATTTACGGAGAAGAGACCCAGTACTTC.